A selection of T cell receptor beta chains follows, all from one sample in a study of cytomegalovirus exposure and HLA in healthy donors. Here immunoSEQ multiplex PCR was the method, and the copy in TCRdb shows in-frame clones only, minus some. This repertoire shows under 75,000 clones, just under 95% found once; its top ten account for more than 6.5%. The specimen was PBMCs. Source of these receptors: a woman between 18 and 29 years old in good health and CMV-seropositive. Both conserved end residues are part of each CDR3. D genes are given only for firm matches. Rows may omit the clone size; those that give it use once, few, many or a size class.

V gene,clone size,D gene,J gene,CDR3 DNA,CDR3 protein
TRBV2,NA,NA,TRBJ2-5,TGTGCCAGCTCACTTCCAGGGAATACTGAAGAGACCCAGTACTTC,CASSLPGNTEETQYF
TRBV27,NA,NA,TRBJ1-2,TGTGCCAGCAGTTTATCGGGGGGGGGCAATGGCTACACCTTC,CASSLSGGGNGYTF
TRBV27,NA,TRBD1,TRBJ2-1,TGTGCCAGCAGTTCCGGGACAGGGGTAGGATATGAGCAGTTCTTC,CASSSGTGVGYEQFF
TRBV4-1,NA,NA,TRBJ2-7,TGCGCCAGCAGCCACGGACAGAAGTACGAGCAGTACTTC,CASSHGQKYEQYF
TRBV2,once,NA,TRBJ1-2,TGTGCCAGCAGTGATTCATCAACGCGAGGCTACACCTTC,CASSDSSTRGYTF
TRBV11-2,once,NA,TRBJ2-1,TGTGCCAGCAGCTTCCGACTGTCTAAAGGCAATGAGCAGTTCTTC,CASSFRLSKGNEQFF
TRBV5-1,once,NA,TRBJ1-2,TGCGCCAGCAGCTTTCCAGGGGACTATGGCTACACCTTC,CASSFPGDYGYTF
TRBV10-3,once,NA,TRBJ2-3,TGTGCCATCAGTGAGGCGGATACGCAGTATTTT,CAISEADTQYF
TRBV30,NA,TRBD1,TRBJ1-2,TGTGCCTTCACGACAGGGAGCTATGGCTACACCTTC,CAFTTGSYGYTF
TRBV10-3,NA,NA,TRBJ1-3,TGTGCCATCCCCGTGATTGACAGGACCTCTGGAAACACCATATATTTT,CAIPVIDRTSGNTIYF
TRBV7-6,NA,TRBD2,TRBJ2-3,TGTGCCAGCAGCTTAGCGATCCCTCGCCTAGCGGGGGAGGTGCAGTATTTT,CASSLAIPRLAGEVQYF
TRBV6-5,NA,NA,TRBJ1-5,TGTGCCAGCAGCCGGTTAAGCAATCAGCCCCAGCATTTT,CASSRLSNQPQHF
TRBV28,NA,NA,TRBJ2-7,TGTGCCAGCAGTTTCTTCGGGGTACGGTACGAGCAGTACTTC,CASSFFGVRYEQYF
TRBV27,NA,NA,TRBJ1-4,TGTGCCAGCAGTTCGACAGGCGTAGCAACTAATGAAAAACTGTTTTTT,CASSSTGVATNEKLFF
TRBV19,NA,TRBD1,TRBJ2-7,TGTGCCAGTAGCGACAGGGGCCGCTACGAGCAGTACTTC,CASSDRGRYEQYF
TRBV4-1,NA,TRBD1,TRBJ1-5,TGCGCCAGCAGCCAAGGACAGGGATATAGCAATCAGCCCCAGCATTTT,CASSQGQGYSNQPQHF
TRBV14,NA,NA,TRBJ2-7,TGTGCCAGCAGCCAATCCCCCACGGGGAGCGAGCAGTACTTC,CASSQSPTGSEQYF
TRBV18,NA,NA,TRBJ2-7,TGTGCCAGCTCACAAGGGCGGGACAGTGAGCAGTACTTC,CASSQGRDSEQYF
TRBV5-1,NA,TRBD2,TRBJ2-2,TGCGCCAGCAGCTTAGTCACCGGGACTAGCGGGTCTCTTACCGGGGAGCTGTTTTTT,CASSLVTGTSGSLTGELFF
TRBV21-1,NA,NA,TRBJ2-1,TGTGCCAGCAGCAATCCTCCCCTAGCGGGAGGCCCCTCGGTTGAGCAGTTCTTC,CASSNPPLAGGPSVEQFF
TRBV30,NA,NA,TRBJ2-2,TGTGCCTGGAGTGCGGCGGTCACCGGGGAGCTGTTTTTT,CAWSAAVTGELFF
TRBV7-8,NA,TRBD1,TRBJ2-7,TGTGCCAGCAGCGGAAGGGGGCAATACGAGCAGTACTTC,CASSGRGQYEQYF
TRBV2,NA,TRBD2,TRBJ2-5,TGTGCCAGCAGTGTATCGGCTAGCGGGCGCCATGGGGCGACCCAGTACTTC,CASSVSASGRHGATQYF
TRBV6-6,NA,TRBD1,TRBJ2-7,TGTGCCAGCAGACAGGGGGCAGTCGAGCAGTACTTC,CASRQGAVEQYF
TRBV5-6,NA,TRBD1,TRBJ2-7,TGTGCCAGCAGCTCCGGGACAGGTCTAGGCGAGCAGTACTTC,CASSSGTGLGEQYF
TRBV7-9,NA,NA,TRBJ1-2,TGTGCCAGCAGCTTAGAAGGTGCGGCCGGCAAAGGCTACACCTTC,CASSLEGAAGKGYTF
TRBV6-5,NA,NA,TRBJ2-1,TGTGCCAGCGCTGAAATCCGGGACAACGCAAATGAGCAGTTCTTC,CASAEIRDNANEQFF
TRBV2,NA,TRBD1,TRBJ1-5,TGTGCCAGCAGACTGGGACAGGGTCCTTTCTACAATCAGCCCCAGCATTTT,CASRLGQGPFYNQPQHF
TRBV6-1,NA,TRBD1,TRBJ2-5,TGTGCCACGTACAGGGGGCTTGGAGAGACCCAGTACTTC,CATYRGLGETQYF
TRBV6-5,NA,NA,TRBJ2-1,TGTGCCAGCAGTTACCGGGACATAAACAATGAGCAGTTCTTC,CASSYRDINNEQFF
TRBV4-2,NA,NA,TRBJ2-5,TGTGCCAGCAGCCAGAGATCTTTTGGACTACCGACAGAGACCCAGTACTTC,CASSQRSFGLPTETQYF
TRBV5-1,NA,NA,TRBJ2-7,TGCGCCAGCAGCTCCCACCTCTACAGGGTTGGAGTCCCGGGGGAGCAGTACTTC,CASSSHLYRVGVPGEQYF
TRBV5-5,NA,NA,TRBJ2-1,TGTGCCAGCAGCTTGTGGGGGCCCGACCGGTTGAGCTCCTACAATGAGCAGTTCTTC,CASSLWGPDRLSSYNEQFF
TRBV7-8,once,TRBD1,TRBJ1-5,TGTGCCAGCAGCTTAGGAACAGGGGGCGGGGGTATTCAGCCCCAGCATTTT,CASSLGTGGGGIQPQHF
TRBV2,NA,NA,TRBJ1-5,TGTGCCAGCTCGTATAGCAATCAGCCCCAGCATTTT,CASSYSNQPQHF
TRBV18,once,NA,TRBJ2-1,TGTGCCAGCTCCTTTTCAGGGGTTGATGCATCCTACAATGAGCAGTTCTTC,CASSFSGVDASYNEQFF
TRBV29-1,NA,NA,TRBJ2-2,TGCAGCGCCAAGGGTTGGGGGCGGTCGAACACCGGGGAGCTGTTTTTT,CSAKGWGRSNTGELFF
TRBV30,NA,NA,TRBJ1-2,TGTGCCTGGAGTGCACAGGGATTCTATGGCTACACCTTC,CAWSAQGFYGYTF
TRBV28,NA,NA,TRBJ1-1,TGTGCCAGCAGAGGACCAGGGGTCGAAGCTTTCTTT,CASRGPGVEAFF
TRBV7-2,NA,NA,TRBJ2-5,TGTGCCAGCAGCCCACAGGGCATAGAAGAGACCCAGTACTTC,CASSPQGIEETQYF
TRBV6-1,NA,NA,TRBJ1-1,TGTGCCAGCAGTGTAAGAGACGGAGAGTCGACTGAAGCTTTCTTT,CASSVRDGESTEAFF
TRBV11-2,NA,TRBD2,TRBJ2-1,TGTGCCAGCAAGGGACTAGCCCATCGAGAGCAGTTCTTC,CASKGLAHREQFF
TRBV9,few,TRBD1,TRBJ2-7,TGTGCCAGCAGCGTAGCCCCAGGGGGCCAGTACGAGCAGTACTTC,CASSVAPGGQYEQYF
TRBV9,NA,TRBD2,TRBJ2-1,TGTGCCAGCAGCGTTAGCGGGGGGAGCTACAATGAGCAGTTCTTC,CASSVSGGSYNEQFF
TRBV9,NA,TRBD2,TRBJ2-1,TGTGCCAGCAGCCCCCAACCGGGACTACCGTACAATGAGCAGTTCTTC,CASSPQPGLPYNEQFF
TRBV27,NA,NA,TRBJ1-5,TGTGCCAGCAGTAAGGGGAAGGATCAGCCCCAGCATTTT,CASSKGKDQPQHF
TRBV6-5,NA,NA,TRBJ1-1,TGTGCCAGCAGCCCCTACGCAGGGTCGAACACTGAAGCTTTCTTT,CASSPYAGSNTEAFF
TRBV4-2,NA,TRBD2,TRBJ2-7,TGTGCCAGCAGCCTCGAAGCAGGGAGGGAGATTTACGAGCAGTACTTC,CASSLEAGREIYEQYF
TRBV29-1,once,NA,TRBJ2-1,TGCAGCGCCGGAGGGCCCAATGAGCAGTTCTTC,CSAGGPNEQFF